This entry lists 22 T cell receptor beta chains sequenced from one sample in a study of blood T cell repertoires in COVID-19. Using immunoSEQ multiplex PCR, the repertoire was profiled, and TCRdb retains in-frame clones only, with some absent. This sample has 200,000 to 250,000 clones, with about 78% found just once. The sample was peripheral blood. The receptors here all came from a woman in her seventies with acute or convalescent COVID-19.

The chain carries TRBV20-1 and TRBJ1-1; D is undetermined. Per the germline V gene, CDR1 is DFQATT and CDR2 is SNEGSKA (reference sequence). CDR3 length: 13 residues. V dropped 3 bases and J dropped 1 base, with 9 bases sitting between them. CDR3 nucleotide sequence: TGCAGTGCTAGTGAGGGAGGGAACACTGAAGCTTTCTTT. This gives the protein CSASEGGNTEAFF.

The chain has TRBV24-1 and TRBJ2-1; 9 positions match TRBD2. Germline-derived CDR1 and CDR2 are KGHDR and SFDVKD. CDR3 size: 16 residues. V gave up 4 bases and J gave up 5 bases; unmatched junction bases: 8. CDR3 sequence: CATSDPLAGVDNEQFF. The CDR3 DNA is TGTGCCACCAGTGACCCCTTAGCGGGAGTGGACAATGAGCAGTTCTTC.

The CDR3 bases are TGTGCCAGCAGCTTAGGCCGAGACAAGTACCAAGAGACCCAGTACTTC. Its translation is CASSLGRDKYQETQYF. The chain carries TRBV7-2 and TRBJ2-5; no definite D call. The CDR3 has 16 residues. Germline assignment: CDR1 SGHTA and CDR2 FQGNSA. V was trimmed by 1 base and J by 0 bases, leaving 12 bases between them.

The genes are TRBV7-2 and TRBJ2-1, with 10 bases that match TRBD2. Germline CDR1 SGHTA, CDR2 FQGNSA. Trimming took 2 bases from V and 15 from J; bases not matched to a gene: 10. There are 14 residues in the CDR3. The CDR3 spells CASSLSASGRMVFF. The DNA for the CDR3 is TGTGCCAGCAGCTTATCGGCTAGCGGGAGAATGGTGTTCTTC.

This chain links TRBV19 with TRBJ1-5, with 9 bases lining up with TRBD1. Trimming at V came to 3 bases and at J to 4 bases, leaving 1 base not matched to a gene. Germline CDR1 is LNHDA and CDR2 is SQIVND (reference sequence). The CDR3 has 14 amino acids. DNA of the CDR3: TGTGCCAGTAGTATGGGACAGGGAAATCAGCCCCAGCATTTT. This gives the protein CASSMGQGNQPQHF.

The gene calls are TRBV6-6 and TRBJ2-7; 8 bases match TRBD2. The CDR3 runs to 14 residues. J gave up 2 bases and V 4 bases, and 4 bases lay outside the gene matches. Germline V gene lookup returns CDR1 MNHNY and CDR2 SVGAGI (reference sequence). The CDR3 nucleotides are TGTGCCAGCAGTTCCGGGACTAGACCCTACGAGCAGTACTTC. It translates to CASSSGTRPYEQYF.

The V call is TRBV24-1, the J call TRBJ2-3; D is perhaps TRBD2 (5 bases). The CDR3 spans 15 residues. Trimming removed 5 bases at V and 2 bases at J, with 13 bases between. The germline V gene encodes CDR1 KGHDR and CDR2 SFDVKD. CDR3 nucleotides: TGTGCCACCAGTGGAGGGCAGGATAACACAGATACGCAGTATTTT. The encoded protein is CATSGGQDNTDTQYF.

The rearrangement links TRBV18 to TRBJ2-5; no definite D call. Trimming stripped 6 bases from V and 5 bases from J, with 7 bases between. The CDR3 is 11 residues long. Germline V lookup: CDR1 KGHSH, CDR2 LQKENI. CDR3 DNA: TGTGCCAGCTCCCGCGAGGAGACCCAGTACTTC. It translates to CASSREETQYF.

This chain uses TRBV10-3 with TRBJ2-3; tentatively, D is TRBD1 (6 bases). The CDR3 runs 15 residues. Trimming left V 3 bases short and J 1 base short, with 11 bases between. CDR1 and CDR2 (germline): ENHRY, SYGVKD. Here the CDR3 reads CAISDRQDGTDTQYF. CDR3 bases: TGTGCCATCAGTGACCGACAGGACGGCACAGATACGCAGTATTTT.

The chain combines TRBV6-5 with TRBJ1-1; D ambiguous. V lost 7 bases and J 0 bases, leaving 9 bases between the germline ends. The CDR3 length is 13 residues. Germline loops: CDR1 MNHEY, CDR2 SVGAGI. Here the CDR3 reads CASTQAMNTEAFF. CDR3 nucleotides: TGTGCCAGCACCCAGGCAATGAACACTGAAGCTTTCTTT.

This clone appeared a few times. The gene calls are TRBV6-2 or TRBV6-3 and TRBJ2-1, with 8 bases fitting TRBD2. With 5 bases clipped from V and 6 bases from J, the junction kept 12 bases outside the gene matches. Looked up from germline, CDR1 is MNHEY and CDR2 is SVGEGT. The CDR3 contains 16 residues. This CDR3 is CASSPRGSGKGNEQFF. DNA of the CDR3: TGTGCCAGCAGTCCCCGGGGTAGCGGGAAGGGCAATGAGCAGTTCTTC.

J is TRBJ2-1 and V is TRBV4-1; D might be TRBD2 (5 bases). Trimming took off 1 base at V and 0 bases at J, with 7 bases between the two ends. The germline V gene encodes CDR1 MGHRA and CDR2 YSYEKL. The CDR3 covers 15 residues. CDR3 region: CASSQVDFSYNEQFF. The CDR3 nucleotides are TGCGCCAGCAGCCAAGTGGACTTCTCCTACAATGAGCAGTTCTTC.

V usage is TRBV6-6 and J usage is TRBJ2-1; 11 nucleotides align to TRBD2. CDR3 length: 16 amino acids. With V trimmed by 8 bases and J by 1 base, 7 bases remained unmatched. Germline V gene sequence: CDR1 MNHNY, CDR2 SVGAGI (reference sequence). CDR3 nucleotides: TGTGCCAGCGTCGATAGCGGGAGGGGTTCCTACAATGAGCAGTTCTTC. Translated, it gives CASVDSGRGSYNEQFF.

The V call is TRBV3-1 (or the pseudogene TRBV3-2), the J call TRBJ2-3, with 11 positions matching TRBD1. The CDR3 sequence is 15 residues long. J was trimmed by 6 bases and V by 5 bases; bases with no gene match: 7. Germline lookup yields CDR1 LGHDT and CDR2 YNNKEL (reference sequence). The CDR3 DNA reads TGTGCCAGCAGCGAAACCGGGACAGGGGGTGATACGCAGTATTTT. Protein product: CASSETGTGGDTQYF.

The chain links TRBV28 to TRBJ2-3, with TRBD2 identical over 10 bases. The CDR3 loop spans 15 amino acids. Germline lookup yields CDR1 MDHEN and CDR2 SYDVKM. J gave up 4 bases and V 2 bases, and 3 bases lay outside the gene matches. CDR3 bases: TGTGCCAGCAGTTTAAGCGGGAGGGGGGCAGATACGCAGTATTTT. Translating it yields CASSLSGRGADTQYF. Based on the CDR3 plus reference TRBV28 and TRBJ2-3, the full variable domain is DVKVTQSSRYLVKRTGEKVFLECVQDMDHENMFWYRQDPGLGLRLIYFSYDVKMKEKGDIPEGYSVSREKKERFSLILESASTNQTSMYLCASSLSGRGADTQYFGPGTRLTVL.

This clone was detected a few times. This chain links TRBV19 with TRBJ2-7; 13 bases align to TRBD2. From germline, CDR1 is LNHDA and CDR2 SQIVND (reference sequence). Trimming took 4 bases from V and 3 from J; bases not matched to a gene: 9. The CDR3 has 17 residues. The CDR3 coding sequence is TGTGCCAGTAGTAAAACGTCCGGGACTAGCGGGATCTACGAGCAGTACTTC. Translating it yields CASSKTSGTSGIYEQYF. Supplemented by reference TRBV19 and TRBJ2-7, the full variable domain reads DGGITQSPKYLFRKEGQNVTLSCEQNLNHDAMYWYRQDPGQGLRLIYYSQIVNDFQKGDIAEGYSVSREKKESFPLTVTSAQKNPTAFYLCASSKTSGTSGIYEQYFGPGTRLTVT.

The chain is built from TRBV5-1 and TRBJ1-4; D is perhaps TRBD1 (5 bases). V was trimmed by 0 bases and J by 0 bases, leaving 6 bases between them. Looked up from germline, CDR1 is SGHRS and CDR2 is YFSETQ. There are 15 residues in the CDR3. The chain's CDR3 is CASSLEGSTNEKLFF. CDR3 DNA sequence: TGCGCCAGCAGCTTGGAGGGGTCAACTAATGAAAAACTGTTTTTT.

CDR3 nucleotide sequence: TGTGCCAGCAGTCTACAGGGGGAGCTCGGTGGCTACACCTTC. Translation: CASSLQGELGGYTF. V usage is TRBV2 and J usage is TRBJ1-2; TRBD1 aligns across 8 bases. The CDR3 consists of 14 residues. V gave up 5 bases and J gave up 7 bases; unmatched junction bases: 9. Germline V CDR1 and CDR2: SNHLY, FYNNEI.

The rearrangement joins TRBV28 to TRBJ1-1, with D tentatively TRBD1 (5 bases). Trimming took 0 bases from V and 1 from J, leaving 9 bases between them. The CDR3 is 15 amino acids. Germline CDR1 MDHEN, CDR2 SYDVKM. CDR3 sequence: CASSLWTVPNTEAFF. DNA of the CDR3: TGTGCCAGCAGTTTATGGACAGTCCCGAACACTGAAGCTTTCTTT. Based on the CDR3 plus reference TRBV28 and TRBJ1-1, the full variable domain is DVKVTQSSRYLVKRTGEKVFLECVQDMDHENMFWYRQDPGLGLRLIYFSYDVKMKEKGDIPEGYSVSREKKERFSLILESASTNQTSMYLCASSLWTVPNTEAFFGQGTRLTVV.

The chain combines TRBV7-6 with TRBJ2-1; 10 bases align to TRBD1. CDR3 length equals 15 residues. With 1 base clipped from V and 10 bases from J, the junction kept 7 bases outside the gene matches. In germline, CDR1 is SGHVS, CDR2 FNYEAQ. This CDR3 is CASSLGGQGGVEQFF. The CDR3 DNA reads TGTGCCAGCAGCTTAGGTGGACAGGGGGGGGTGGAGCAGTTCTTC.

The chain is built from TRBV6-5 and TRBJ2-3; the match to TRBD1 covers 8 bases. V dropped 7 bases and J dropped 4; count of bases not matched to a gene: 7. The CDR3 sequence is 14 residues long. Germline V gene sequence: CDR1 MNHEY, CDR2 SVGAGI. The CDR3 nucleotides are TGTGCCAGCAACCCCACAGGGGGAGCAGATACGCAGTATTTT. Residues: CASNPTGGADTQYF.

This clone was observed a handful of times. The genes are TRBV2 and TRBJ2-1, with D possibly matching TRBD1 (5 bases). Germline V gene data show CDR1 as SNHLY and CDR2 as FYNNEI. This CDR3 is 12 amino acids long. Trimming pared 7 bases from V and 8 bases from J, leaving 12 bases between. The CDR3 here is CASTKDKDEQFF. In DNA form, the CDR3 reads TGTGCCAGCACCAAGGACAAGGATGAGCAGTTCTTC.